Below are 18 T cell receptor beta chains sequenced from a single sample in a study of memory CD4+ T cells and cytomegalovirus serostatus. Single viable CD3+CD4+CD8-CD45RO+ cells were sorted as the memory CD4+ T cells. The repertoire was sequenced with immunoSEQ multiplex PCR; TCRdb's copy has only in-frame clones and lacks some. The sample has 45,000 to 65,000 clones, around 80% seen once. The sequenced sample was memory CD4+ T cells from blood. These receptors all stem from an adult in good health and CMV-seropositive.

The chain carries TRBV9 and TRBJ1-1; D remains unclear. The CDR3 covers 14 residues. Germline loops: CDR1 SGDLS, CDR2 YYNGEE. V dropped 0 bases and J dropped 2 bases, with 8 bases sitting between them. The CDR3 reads CASSVAVENTEAFF. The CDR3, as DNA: TGTGCCAGCAGCGTAGCAGTAGAAAACACTGAAGCTTTCTTT.

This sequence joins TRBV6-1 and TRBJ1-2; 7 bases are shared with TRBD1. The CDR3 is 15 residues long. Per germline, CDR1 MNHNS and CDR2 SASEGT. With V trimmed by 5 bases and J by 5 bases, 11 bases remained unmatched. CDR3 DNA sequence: TGTGCCAGCAGTCCAGGGGGGGGAGAGGCTTATGGCTACACCTTC. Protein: CASSPGGGEAYGYTF.

The CDR3 DNA reads TGTGCCACCAGCAGAGACAGGGGGTATGGCTACACCTTC. Translation: CATSRDRGYGYTF. The chain is built from TRBV15 and TRBJ1-2; TRBD1 aligns across 7 bases. V dropped 0 bases and J dropped 5; count of bases not matched to a gene: 0. Germline CDR1 reads LNHNV; CDR2 reads YYDKDF (reference sequence). The CDR3 is 13 residues long.

CDR3: CASSPSTGEGYTF. The CDR3 DNA reads as TGTGCCAGCAGCCCCAGTACAGGGGAAGGCTACACCTTC. The chain carries TRBV7-3 and TRBJ1-2; 7 positions agree with TRBD1. The CDR3 length is 13 residues. The J segment lost 8 bases and the V segment lost 5 bases, leaving 8 bases of the junction unmatched. CDR1 and CDR2 (germline): SGHTA, FQGTGA.

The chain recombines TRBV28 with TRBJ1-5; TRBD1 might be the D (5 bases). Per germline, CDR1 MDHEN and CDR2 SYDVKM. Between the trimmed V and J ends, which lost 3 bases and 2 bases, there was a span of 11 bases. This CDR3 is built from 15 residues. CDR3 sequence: CASSFFGGGNQPQHF. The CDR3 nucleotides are TGTGCCAGCAGTTTTTTCGGAGGGGGCAATCAGCCCCAGCATTTT. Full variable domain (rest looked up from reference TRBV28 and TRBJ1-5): DVKVTQSSRYLVKRTGEKVFLECVQDMDHENMFWYRQDPGLGLRLIYFSYDVKMKEKGDIPEGYSVSREKKERFSLILESASTNQTSMYLCASSFFGGGNQPQHFGDGTRLSIL.

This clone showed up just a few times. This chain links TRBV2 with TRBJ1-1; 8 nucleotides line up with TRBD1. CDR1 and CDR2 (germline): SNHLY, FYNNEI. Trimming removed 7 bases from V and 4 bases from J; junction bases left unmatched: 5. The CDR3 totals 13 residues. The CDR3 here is CASTGQGFTEAFF. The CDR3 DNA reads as TGTGCCAGCACCGGACAGGGATTCACTGAAGCTTTCTTT.

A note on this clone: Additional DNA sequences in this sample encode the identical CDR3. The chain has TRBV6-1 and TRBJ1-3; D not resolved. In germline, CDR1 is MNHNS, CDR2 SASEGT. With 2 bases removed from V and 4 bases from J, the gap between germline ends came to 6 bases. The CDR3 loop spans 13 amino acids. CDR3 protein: CASSEWPGNTIYF. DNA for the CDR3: TGTGCCAGCAGTGAATGGCCCGGAAACACCATATATTTT.

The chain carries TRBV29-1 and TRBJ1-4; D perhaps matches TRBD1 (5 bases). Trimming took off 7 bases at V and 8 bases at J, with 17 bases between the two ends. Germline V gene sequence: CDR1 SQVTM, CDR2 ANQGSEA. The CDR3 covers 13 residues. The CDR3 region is CSAGGGSREKLFF. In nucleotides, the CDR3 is TGCAGCGCTGGGGGGGGGTCTAGGGAAAAACTGTTTTTT.

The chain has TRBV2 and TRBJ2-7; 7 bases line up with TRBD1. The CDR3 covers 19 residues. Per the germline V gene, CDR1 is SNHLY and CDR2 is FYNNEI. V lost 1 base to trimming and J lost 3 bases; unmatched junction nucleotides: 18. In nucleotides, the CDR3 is TGTGCCAGCAGTGAAGACCTGGGACAGCTGTGGGGGCTTTACTACGAGCAGTACTTC. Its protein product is CASSEDLGQLWGLYYEQYF.

Here the CDR3 DNA reads TGTGCCAGCAGCTTAGGAAGGTTCTCCTATAATTCACCCCTCCACTTT. Translation gives CASSLGRFSYNSPLHF. The J gene is TRBJ1-6, the V gene TRBV11-2; D remains ambiguous. Germline CDR1 and CDR2: SGHAT and FQNNGV. The CDR3 sequence is 16 residues long. V was pared by 1 base and J by 0 bases, with 7 bases between. The full variable domain, completed using reference TRBV11-2 and TRBJ1-6, is EAGVAQSPRYKIIEKRQSVAFWCNPISGHATLYWYQQILGQGPKLLIQFQNNGVVDDSQLPKDRFSAERLKGVDSTLKIQPAKLEDSAVYLCASSLGRFSYNSPLHFGNGTRLTVT.

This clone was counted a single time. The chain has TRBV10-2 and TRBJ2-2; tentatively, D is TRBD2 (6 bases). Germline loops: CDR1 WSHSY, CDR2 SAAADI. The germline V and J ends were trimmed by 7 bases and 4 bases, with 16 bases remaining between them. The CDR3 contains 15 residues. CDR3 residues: CASTASGGATGELFF. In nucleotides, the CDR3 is TGCGCCAGCACCGCCTCCGGAGGGGCCACCGGGGAGCTGTTTTTT.

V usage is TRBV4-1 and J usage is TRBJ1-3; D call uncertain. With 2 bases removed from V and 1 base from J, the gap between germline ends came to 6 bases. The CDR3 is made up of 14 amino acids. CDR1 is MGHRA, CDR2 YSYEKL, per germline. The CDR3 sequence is CASSQRISGNTIYF. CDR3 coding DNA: TGCGCCAGCAGCCAACGGATTTCTGGAAACACCATATATTTT.

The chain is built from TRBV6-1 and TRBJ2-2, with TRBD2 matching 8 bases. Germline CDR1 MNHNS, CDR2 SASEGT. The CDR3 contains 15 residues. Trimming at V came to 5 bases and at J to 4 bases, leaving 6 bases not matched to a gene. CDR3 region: CASSTAGGATGELFF. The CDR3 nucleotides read TGTGCCAGCAGTACGGCGGGGGGAGCCACCGGGGAGCTGTTTTTT.

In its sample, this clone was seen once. The CDR3 DNA sequence: TGCGCCAGCAAAGCAGCCGGGACAGCGGTATCCTACGAGCAGTACTTC. It codes for CASKAAGTAVSYEQYF. This chain joins TRBV5-1 and TRBJ2-7; 7 nucleotides align to TRBD1. The CDR3 covers 16 residues. The V and J ends lost 6 bases and 1 base, in that order; junction bases with no gene match: 13. Germline V gives CDR1 SGHRS, CDR2 YFSETQ.

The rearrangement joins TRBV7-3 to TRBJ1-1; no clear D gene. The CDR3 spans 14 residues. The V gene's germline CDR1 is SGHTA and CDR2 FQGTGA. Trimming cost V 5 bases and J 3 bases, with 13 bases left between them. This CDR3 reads CASSPTAGHTEAFF. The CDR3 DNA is TGTGCCAGCAGCCCCACCGCGGGCCACACTGAAGCTTTCTTT. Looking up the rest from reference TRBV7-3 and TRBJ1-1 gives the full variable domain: GAGVSQTPSNKVTEKGKYVELRCDPISGHTALYWYRQSLGQGPEFLIYFQGTGAADDSGLPNDRFFAVRPEGSVSTLKIQRTERGDSAVYLCASSPTAGHTEAFFGQGTRLTVV.

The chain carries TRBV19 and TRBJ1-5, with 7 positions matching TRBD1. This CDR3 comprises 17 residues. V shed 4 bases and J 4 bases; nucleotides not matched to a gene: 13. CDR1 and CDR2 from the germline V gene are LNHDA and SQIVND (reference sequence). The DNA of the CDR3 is TGTGCCAGTAGTACCCCTCCTTCGACAGGGAGGAATCAGCCCCAGCATTTT. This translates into CASSTPPSTGRNQPQHF.

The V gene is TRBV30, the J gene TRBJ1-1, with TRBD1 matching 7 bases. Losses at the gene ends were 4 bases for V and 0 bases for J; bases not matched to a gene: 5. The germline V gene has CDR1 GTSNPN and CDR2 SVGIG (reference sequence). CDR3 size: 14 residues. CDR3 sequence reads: CAWTRQGLNTEAFF. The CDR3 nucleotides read TGTGCCTGGACTAGACAGGGCTTGAACACTGAAGCTTTCTTT.

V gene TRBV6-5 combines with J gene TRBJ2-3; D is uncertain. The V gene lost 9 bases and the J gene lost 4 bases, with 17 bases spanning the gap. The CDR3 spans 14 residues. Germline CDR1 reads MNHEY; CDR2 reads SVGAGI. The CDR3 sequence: CASQQVVGSDTQYF. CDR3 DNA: TGTGCCAGTCAACAAGTGGTGGGTTCAGATACGCAGTATTTT.